This TCR beta chain was sequenced for a study of T cells in Graves' hyperthyroidism and ophthalmopathy (dated by TCRdb to the late 2010s). Background on the whole study: Peripheral blood was collected at initial diagnosis, before any treatment. The study also compared thyroid tissue and blood T-cell repertoires from 6 or 7 Graves' hyperthyroidism patients. TCR Vbeta CDR3 sequencing of 135 peripheral blood samples (roughly 41 ophthalmopathy, about 80 hyperthyroidism and roughly 17 progressor patients) is reported in the paper. Once sampling was done, hyperthyroidism patients were given methimazole at a starting dose of 30 mg daily, whereas ophthalmopathy patients were given high-dose intravenous methylprednisolone. Prospective prediction of ophthalmopathy was tested in an independent validation cohort of 18 hyperthyroidism patients and some 17 patients who later progressed to ophthalmopathy. For training and testing, the 80 to 100 patients in the discovery cohort were randomly divided in a 7:3 ratio. A discovery cohort of about 96 patients, 43 with Graves' ophthalmopathy and approximately 60 with stable Graves' hyperthyroidism, was used to find distinguishing TCR V-J signatures. Broad study findings and their caveats: No statistical method was used to set the sample size in advance, and investigators knew the group allocation. Most expanded thyroid clonotypes (frequency above 0.001) were also detected in blood, a finding suggesting that blood repertoires may reflect thyroid immune responses. During validation, the model predicted progression to ophthalmopathy a median of around six months ahead of onset, with around 70% sensitivity and about 72% specificity. A 13 V-J signature model separated ophthalmopathy from stable hyperthyroidism, with approximately 87% sensitivity and approximately 81% specificity in cross-validation and 80%/75% in testing.

The sample holds many counts of this clonotype. Its antigen target is currently unknown. No clone much larger than this one lies a single base away; base qualities are absent. A patient counted as having stable Graves' hyperthyroidism if no progression to ophthalmopathy occurred over 18 months of follow-up. Hyperthyroidism patients were newly diagnosed, had a disease duration of under 2 months, and were aged 18 to 65 years. Exclusion was applied to patients with uncontrolled infections, other autoimmune diseases, pregnancy or lactation. Diagnoses were based on clinical symptoms, serum thyroxine and TRAb, thyroid ultrasound and orbital computed tomography. Ficoll-Paque density gradient centrifugation was used to isolate PBMCs from approximately 11 ml of fresh peripheral blood. Total RNA was extracted using Trizol reagent, and RNA quality was assessed on an Agilent 2100 Bioanalyzer. The TCR beta CDR3 regions were amplified from RNA transcripts. The first round of RT-PCR for the TCR CDR3 was performed with the HTBI primer set and the Qiagen OneStep RT-PCR kit. Libraries were constructed in a second round of multiplex PCR, after which size selection and purification were performed. Sequencing of the libraries was done on an Illumina HiSeq2000 using paired-end 100 bp reads. Per the original workflow: SOAPnuke was used to process the raw data, throwing out any read that contained adapters or uncalled bases, had a mean Phred below 15, or lacked an exact constant-primer or identifier match. COPE v1.2.5 was used to merge high-quality paired reads, and clonotypes were defined as unique nucleotide sequences. MiTCR v1.1 was used to align the clonotypes against IMGT TRBV, TRBD and TRBJ reference segments. Only V-J combinations with frequency above 0.0001, covering 99% to 99.2% of repertoires, were analysed. The TCS score was defined as F50 (clonal expansion) divided by E x V (chaos), with BLOSUM62-based TCRdist calculated between CDR3 peptides within each V-J. Welch's t-statistics and random forest reduced roughly 530 V-J features to 13, which were used in a naive Bayes classifier (R e1071). The public sequencing data were trimmed at Q25 with fastp and processed into clonotypes with MiXCR by TCRdb, which kept only in-frame beta chains. Rows matching on CDR3 protein sequence are summarized as one entry with the most common DNA and genes. These V and J calls originate from TCRdb's pipeline instead of the authors' own analysis. The sample table records 96,000 or so distinct CDR3 sequences; about 51% of these occur just once. Around 29% of the sample is held by the ten biggest clonotypes.

The TCR sequence derives from a woman between 35 and 50 years old with Graves' hyperthyroidism. The sample consisted of blood.

The CDR3 protein sequence reads: CAIAAGTSPITDTQYF. The DNA sequence is given as TGTGCCATCGCCGCCGGGACTTCTCCTATCACAGATACGCAGTATTTT. The chain is assembled from TRBV10-3 and TRBJ2-3; the D segment could be TRBD2, given 6 matching bases. The CDR3 measures 16 amino acids from cysteine to phenylalanine. The only DNA kept is the CDR3, 48 bases in frame from the first base. V is clipped by 8 bases and J by 2 bases, and the sequence between their germline boundaries is 20 bases long. The germline V gene encodes CDR1 ENHRY and CDR2 SYGVKD.